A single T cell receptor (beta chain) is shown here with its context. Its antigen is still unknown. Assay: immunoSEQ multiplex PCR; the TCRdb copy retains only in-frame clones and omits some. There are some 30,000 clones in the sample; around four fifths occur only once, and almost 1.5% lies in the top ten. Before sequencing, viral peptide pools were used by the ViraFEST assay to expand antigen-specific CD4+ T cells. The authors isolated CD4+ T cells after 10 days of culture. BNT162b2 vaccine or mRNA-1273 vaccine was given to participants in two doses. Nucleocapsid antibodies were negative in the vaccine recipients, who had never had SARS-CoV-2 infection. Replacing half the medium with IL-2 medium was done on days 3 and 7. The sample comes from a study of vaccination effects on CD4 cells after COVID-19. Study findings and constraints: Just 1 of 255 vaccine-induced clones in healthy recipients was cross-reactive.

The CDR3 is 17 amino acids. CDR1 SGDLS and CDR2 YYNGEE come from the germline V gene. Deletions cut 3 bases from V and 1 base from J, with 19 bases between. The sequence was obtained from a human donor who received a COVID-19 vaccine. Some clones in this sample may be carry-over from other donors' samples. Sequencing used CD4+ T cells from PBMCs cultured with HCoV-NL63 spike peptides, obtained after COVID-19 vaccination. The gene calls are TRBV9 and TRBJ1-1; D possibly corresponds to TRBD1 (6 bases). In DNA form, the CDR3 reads TGTGCCAGCAGCGAGGGACCTGCCAGCAGGGGGAACACTGAAGCTTTCTTT. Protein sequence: CASSEGPASRGNTEAFF.